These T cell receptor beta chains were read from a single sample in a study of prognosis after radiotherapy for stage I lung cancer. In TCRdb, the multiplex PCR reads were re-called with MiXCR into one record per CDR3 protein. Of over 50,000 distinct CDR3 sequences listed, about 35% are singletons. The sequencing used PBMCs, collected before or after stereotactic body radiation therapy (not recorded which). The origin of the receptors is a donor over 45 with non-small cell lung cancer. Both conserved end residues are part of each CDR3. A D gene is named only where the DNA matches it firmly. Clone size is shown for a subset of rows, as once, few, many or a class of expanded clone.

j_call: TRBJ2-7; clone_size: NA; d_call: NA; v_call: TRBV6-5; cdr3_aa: CASSYLDEQYF; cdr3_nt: TGTGCCAGCAGTTATCTGGACGAGCAGTACTTC
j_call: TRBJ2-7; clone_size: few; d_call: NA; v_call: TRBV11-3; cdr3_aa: CASSPTARLSSYEQYF; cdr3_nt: TGTGCCAGCAGTCCGACGGCCCGACTGAGCTCCTACGAGCAGTACTTC
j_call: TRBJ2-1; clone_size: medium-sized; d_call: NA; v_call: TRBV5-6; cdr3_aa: CASSVGGGRPRNEQFF; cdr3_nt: TGTGCCAGCAGCGTCGGTGGAGGGAGGCCCCGCAATGAGCAGTTCTTC
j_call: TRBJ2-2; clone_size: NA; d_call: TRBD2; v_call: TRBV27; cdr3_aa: CASSNPSGRPTGELFF; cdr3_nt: TGTGCCAGCAGTAACCCTAGCGGGAGGCCCACCGGGGAGCTGTTTTTT
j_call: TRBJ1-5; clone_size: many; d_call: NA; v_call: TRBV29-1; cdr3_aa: CSVRDNWNQPQHF; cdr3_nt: TGCAGCGTGAGGGACAATTGGAATCAGCCCCAGCATTTT
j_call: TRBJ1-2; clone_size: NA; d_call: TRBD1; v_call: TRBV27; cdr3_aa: CASSTDRGGYGYTF; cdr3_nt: TGTGCCAGCAGTACCGACAGGGGGGGGTATGGCTACACCTTC
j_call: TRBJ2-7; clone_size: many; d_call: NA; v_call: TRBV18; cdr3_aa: CASSPGRITYEQYF; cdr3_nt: TGTGCCAGCTCGCCGGGACGGATTACCTACGAGCAGTACTTC
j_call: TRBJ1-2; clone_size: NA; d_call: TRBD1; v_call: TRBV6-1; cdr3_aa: CASSTTGGGYTF; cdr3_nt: TGTGCCAGCAGCACGACAGGGGGGGGCTACACCTTC
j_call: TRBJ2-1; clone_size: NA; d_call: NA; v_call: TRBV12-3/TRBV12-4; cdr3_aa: CASIGRWISYNEQFF; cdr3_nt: TGTGCCAGCATTGGCCGCTGGATTTCCTACAATGAGCAGTTCTTC
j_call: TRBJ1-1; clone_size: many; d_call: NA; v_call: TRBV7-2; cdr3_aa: CASSYVPGVVGAEAFF; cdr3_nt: TGTGCCAGCAGCTATGTTCCAGGAGTGGTAGGCGCTGAAGCTTTCTTT
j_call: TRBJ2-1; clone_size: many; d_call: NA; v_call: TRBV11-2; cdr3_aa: CASSLDTGVHNEQFF; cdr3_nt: TGTGCCAGCAGCTTAGATACGGGAGTCCACAATGAGCAGTTCTTC
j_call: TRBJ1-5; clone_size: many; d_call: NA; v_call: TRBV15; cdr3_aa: CATSRDRGSNQPQHF; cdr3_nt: TGTGCCACCAGCAGAGATAGGGGAAGCAATCAGCCCCAGCATTTT
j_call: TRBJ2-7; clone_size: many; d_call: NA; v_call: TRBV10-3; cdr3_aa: CAISEMLNSYEQYF; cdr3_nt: TGTGCCATCAGTGAAATGCTTAATAGCTACGAGCAGTACTTC
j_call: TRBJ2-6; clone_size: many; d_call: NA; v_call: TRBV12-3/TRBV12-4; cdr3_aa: CASRGSGSSGANVLTF; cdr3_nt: TGTGCCAGCAGGGGTTCCGGGAGCTCTGGGGCCAACGTCCTGACTTTC
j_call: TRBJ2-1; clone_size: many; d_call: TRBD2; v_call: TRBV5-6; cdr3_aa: CASGGLAGGNNEQFF; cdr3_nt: TGTGCCAGCGGGGGACTAGCGGGAGGTAACAATGAGCAGTTCTTC
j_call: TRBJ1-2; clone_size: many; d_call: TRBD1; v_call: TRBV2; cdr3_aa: CASRAGGKANYGYTF; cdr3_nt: TGTGCCAGCAGGGCAGGGGGGAAAGCTAACTATGGCTACACCTTC
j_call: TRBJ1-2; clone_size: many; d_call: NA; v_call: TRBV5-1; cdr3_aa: CASRVGTYRVFNYGYTF; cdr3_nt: TGCGCCAGCAGAGTAGGGACTTATCGGGTTTTTAACTATGGCTACACCTTC
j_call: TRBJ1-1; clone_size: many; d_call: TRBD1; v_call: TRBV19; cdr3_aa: CASSPRGYTEAFF; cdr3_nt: TGTGCCAGTAGTCCCAGGGGGTACACTGAAGCTTTCTTT
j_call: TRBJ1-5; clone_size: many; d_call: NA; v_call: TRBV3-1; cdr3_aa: CASSHRDSNQPQHF; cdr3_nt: TGTGCCAGCAGCCATAGGGATAGCAATCAGCCCCAGCATTTT
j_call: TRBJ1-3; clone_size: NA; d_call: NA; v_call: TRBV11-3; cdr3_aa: CASSSIRGNTIYF; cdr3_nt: TGTGCCAGCAGCTCTATACGGGGAAACACCATATATTTT
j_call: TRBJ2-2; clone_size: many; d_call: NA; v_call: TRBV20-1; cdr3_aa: CSASPGGDTGELFF; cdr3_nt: TGCAGTGCTAGCCCCGGGGGCGACACCGGGGAGCTGTTTTTT
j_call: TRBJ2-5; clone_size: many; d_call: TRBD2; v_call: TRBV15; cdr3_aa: CATSRDYSGVTQETQYF; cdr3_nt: TGTGCCACCAGCAGAGATTATAGCGGGGTGACCCAAGAGACCCAGTACTTC
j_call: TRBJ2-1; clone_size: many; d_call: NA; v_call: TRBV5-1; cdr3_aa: CASSLAQVRDEQFF; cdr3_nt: TGCGCCAGCAGCTTGGCCCAGGTGCGGGATGAGCAGTTCTTC
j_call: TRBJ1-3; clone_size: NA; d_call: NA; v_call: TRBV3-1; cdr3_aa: CASRDLYGKTIYF; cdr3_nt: TGTGCCAGCAGAGACCTCTATGGAAAAACCATATATTTT
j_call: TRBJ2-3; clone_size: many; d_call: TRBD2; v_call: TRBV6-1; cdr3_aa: CASTAPSGRGDTQYF; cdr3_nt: TGTGCCAGCACCGCGCCCAGCGGGAGAGGAGATACGCAGTATTTT
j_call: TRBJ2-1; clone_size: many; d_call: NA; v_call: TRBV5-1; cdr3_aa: CASSLGGQGIYEQFF; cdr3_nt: TGCGCCAGCAGCTTGGGGGGGCAGGGGATCTATGAGCAGTTCTTC
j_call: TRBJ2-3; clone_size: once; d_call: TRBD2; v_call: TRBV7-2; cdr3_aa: CASRLGLGGSSSDTQYF; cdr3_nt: TGTGCCAGCAGGCTAGGGTTAGGCGGGAGTTCTTCAGATACACAGTATTTT
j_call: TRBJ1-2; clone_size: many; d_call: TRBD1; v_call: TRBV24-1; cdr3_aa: CATSDTRTGGSDGYTF; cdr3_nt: TGTGCCACCAGTGACACCAGAACAGGGGGGTCCGACGGCTACACCTTC
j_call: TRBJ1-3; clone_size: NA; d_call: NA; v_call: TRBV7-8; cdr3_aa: CASSLPGAGNTIYF; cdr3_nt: TGTGCCAGCAGCTTACCGGGAGCTGGAAACACCATATATTTT
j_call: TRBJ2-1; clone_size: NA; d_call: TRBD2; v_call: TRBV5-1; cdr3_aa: CASSYGLADNEQFF; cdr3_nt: TGCGCCAGCAGCTACGGACTAGCGGACAATGAGCAGTTCTTC
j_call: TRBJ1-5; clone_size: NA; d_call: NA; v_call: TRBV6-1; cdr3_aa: CASRASIGGSSNQPQHF; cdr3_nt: TGTGCCAGCAGAGCCTCCATCGGGGGAAGTAGCAATCAGCCCCAGCATTTT
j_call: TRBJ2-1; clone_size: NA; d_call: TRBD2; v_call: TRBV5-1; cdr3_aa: CASSLSIAGGYNEQFF; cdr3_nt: TGCGCCAGCAGCTTATCAATAGCGGGGGGATACAATGAGCAGTTCTTC
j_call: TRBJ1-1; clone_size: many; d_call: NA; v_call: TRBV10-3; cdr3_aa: CAISESGVEAFF; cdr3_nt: TGTGCCATCAGTGAGTCAGGGGTTGAAGCTTTCTTT
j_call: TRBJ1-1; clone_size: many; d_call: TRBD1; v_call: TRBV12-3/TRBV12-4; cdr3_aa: CATGTALLNTEAFF; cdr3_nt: TGTGCCACCGGGACAGCTCTTCTGAACACTGAAGCTTTCTTT
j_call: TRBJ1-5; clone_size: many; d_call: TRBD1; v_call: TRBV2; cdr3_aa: CASRTGQGSAQHF; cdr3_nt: TGTGCCAGCAGAACGGGACAGGGCTCGGCCCAGCATTTT
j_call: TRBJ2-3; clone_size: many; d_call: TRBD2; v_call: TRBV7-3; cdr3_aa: CASSFGLGHTDTQYF; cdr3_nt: TGTGCCAGCAGCTTCGGACTAGGACACACAGATACGCAGTATTTT
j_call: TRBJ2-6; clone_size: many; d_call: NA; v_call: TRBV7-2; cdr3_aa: CASTISGANVLTF; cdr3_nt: TGTGCCAGCACTATCTCTGGGGCCAACGTCCTGACTTTC
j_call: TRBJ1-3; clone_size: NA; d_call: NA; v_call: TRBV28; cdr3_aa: CASSPASGNTIYF; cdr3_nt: TGTGCCAGCAGTCCAGCCTCTGGAAACACCATATATTTT
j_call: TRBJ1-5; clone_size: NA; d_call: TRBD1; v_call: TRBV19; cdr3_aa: CASIRYRGGQPQHF; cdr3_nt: TGTGCCAGTATTAGGTACAGGGGCGGTCAGCCCCAGCATTTT
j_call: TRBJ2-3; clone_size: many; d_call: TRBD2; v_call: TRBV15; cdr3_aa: CATSRGLAGGYTDTQYF; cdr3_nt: TGTGCCACCAGCAGAGGGCTAGCGGGAGGGTACACAGATACGCAGTATTTT
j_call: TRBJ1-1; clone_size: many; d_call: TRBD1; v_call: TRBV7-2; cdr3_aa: CASSWFSGTANTEAFF; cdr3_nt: TGTGCCAGCAGCTGGTTCTCCGGGACAGCTAACACTGAAGCTTTCTTT
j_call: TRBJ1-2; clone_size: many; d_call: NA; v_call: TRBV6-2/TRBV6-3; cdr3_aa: CASSYGGHGRINYGYTF; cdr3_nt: TGTGCCAGCAGTTACGGGGGACACGGCCGGATTAACTATGGCTACACCTTC
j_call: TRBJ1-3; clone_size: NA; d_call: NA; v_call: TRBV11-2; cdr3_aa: CASSPYTAISGNTIYF; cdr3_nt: TGTGCCAGTAGCCCCTACACAGCGATCTCTGGAAACACCATATATTTT
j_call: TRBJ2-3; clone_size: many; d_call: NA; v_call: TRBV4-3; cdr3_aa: CASSQARGAIDTQYF; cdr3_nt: TGCGCCAGCAGCCAAGCCCGGGGGGCCATCGATACGCAGTATTTT
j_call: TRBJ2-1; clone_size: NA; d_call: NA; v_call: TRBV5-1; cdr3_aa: CASQRDIQYNDQFF; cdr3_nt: TGCGCCAGTCAACGGGACATCCAGTACAATGATCAGTTCTTC
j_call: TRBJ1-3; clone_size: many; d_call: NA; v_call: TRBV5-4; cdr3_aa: CASIGPAGLSSYENTIYF; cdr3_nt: TGTGCCAGCATCGGCCCCGCAGGGCTTAGTAGTTACGAAAACACCATATATTTT
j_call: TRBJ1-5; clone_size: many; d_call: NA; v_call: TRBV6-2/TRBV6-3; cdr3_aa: CASSYRAELQPQHF; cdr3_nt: TGTGCCAGCAGTTACAGGGCAGAACTTCAGCCCCAGCATTTT
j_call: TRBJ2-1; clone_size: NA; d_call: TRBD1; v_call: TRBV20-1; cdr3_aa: CSLSRPDRGASEQFF; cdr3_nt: TGTAGCTTAAGCCGCCCGGACAGGGGAGCAAGTGAGCAGTTCTTC
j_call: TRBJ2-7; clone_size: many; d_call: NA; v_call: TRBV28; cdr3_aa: CASSLAEYEQYF; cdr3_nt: TGTGCCAGCAGTTTAGCGGAATACGAGCAGTACTTC
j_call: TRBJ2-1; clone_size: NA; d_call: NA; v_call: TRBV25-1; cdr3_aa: CARSREGFLNEQFF; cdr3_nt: TGTGCCAGAAGTCGAGAGGGTTTTCTCAATGAGCAGTTCTTC
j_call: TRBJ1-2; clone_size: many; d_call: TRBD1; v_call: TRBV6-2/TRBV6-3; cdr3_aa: CASSEGTGVYGYTF; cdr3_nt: TGTGCCAGCAGTGAAGGGACAGGGGTCTATGGCTACACCTTC
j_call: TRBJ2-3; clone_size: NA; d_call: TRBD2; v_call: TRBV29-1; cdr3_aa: CSAGLAGGNTDTQYF; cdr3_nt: TGCAGCGCCGGACTAGCGGGAGGGAACACAGATACGCAGTATTTT
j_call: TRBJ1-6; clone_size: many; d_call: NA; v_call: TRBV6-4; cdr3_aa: CASSGAGAPLHF; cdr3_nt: TGTGCCAGCAGTGGCGCCGGGGCACCCCTCCACTTT
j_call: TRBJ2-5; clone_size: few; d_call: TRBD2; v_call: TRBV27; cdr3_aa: CASSFKREGWKETQYF; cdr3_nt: TGTGCCAGCAGTTTTAAGCGGGAGGGATGGAAAGAGACCCAGTACTTC